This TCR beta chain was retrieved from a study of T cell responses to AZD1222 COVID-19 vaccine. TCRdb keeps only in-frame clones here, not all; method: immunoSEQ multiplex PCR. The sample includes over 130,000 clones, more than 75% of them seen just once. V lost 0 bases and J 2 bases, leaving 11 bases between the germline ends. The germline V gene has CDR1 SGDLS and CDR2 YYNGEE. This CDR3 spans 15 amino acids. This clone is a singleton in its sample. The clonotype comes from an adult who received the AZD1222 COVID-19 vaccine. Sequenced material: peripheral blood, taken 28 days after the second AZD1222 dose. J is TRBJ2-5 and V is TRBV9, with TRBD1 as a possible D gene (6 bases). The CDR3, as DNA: TGTGCCAGCAGCGTAGGATCAGGGGTTCAAGAGACCCAGTACTTC. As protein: CASSVGSGVQETQYF.